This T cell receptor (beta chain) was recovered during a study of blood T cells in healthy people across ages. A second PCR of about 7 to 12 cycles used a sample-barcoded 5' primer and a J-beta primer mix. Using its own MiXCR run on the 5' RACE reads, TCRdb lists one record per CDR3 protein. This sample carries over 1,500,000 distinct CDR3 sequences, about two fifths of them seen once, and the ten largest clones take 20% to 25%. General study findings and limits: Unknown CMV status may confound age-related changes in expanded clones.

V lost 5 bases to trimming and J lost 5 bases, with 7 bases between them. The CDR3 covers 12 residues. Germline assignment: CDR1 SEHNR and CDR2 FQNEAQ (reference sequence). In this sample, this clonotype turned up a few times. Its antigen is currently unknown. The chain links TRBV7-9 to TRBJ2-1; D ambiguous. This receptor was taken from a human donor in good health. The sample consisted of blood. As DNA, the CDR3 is TGTGCCAGCAGCCCTGAACACAATGAGCAGTTCTTC. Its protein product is CASSPEHNEQFF. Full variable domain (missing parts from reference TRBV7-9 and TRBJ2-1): DTGVSQNPRHKITKRGQNVTFRCDPISEHNRLYWYRQTLGQGPEFLTYFQNEAQLEKSRLLSDRFSAERPKGSFSTLEIQRTEQGDSAMYLCASSPEHNEQFFGPGTRLTVL.